These T cell receptor beta chains were read from a single sample in a study of blood T cell repertoires in COVID-19. Measured with immunoSEQ multiplex PCR; TCRdb has only the in-frame clones, and not every one. The table includes more than 300,000 clones, over 75% detected once. Sequenced sample: PBMCs or T cells enriched from blood (not recorded which). The receptors shown here come from a man aged 25-40 years who had recovered from COVID-19. CDR3s include the opening cysteine and the closing phenylalanine or tryptophan. The D gene is left open where the match is weak. For some rows the clone size is stated as once, few or many, or as a class when expanded; others skip it.

clone size | J gene | D gene | V gene | CDR3 length | CDR3 protein | CDR3 DNA
once | TRBJ2-1 | TRBD1 | TRBV5-1 | 14 | CASSSDRGHNEQFF | TGCGCCAGCAGCTCGGACAGGGGACACAATGAGCAGTTCTTC
NA | TRBJ2-2 | NA | TRBV15 | 17 | CATSRAAIQGYTGELFF | TGTGCCACCAGCAGAGCAGCGATTCAGGGATACACCGGGGAGCTGTTTTTT
NA | TRBJ1-2 | TRBD1 | TRBV2 | 16 | CASSTRQGARSYGYTF | TGTGCCAGCAGTACGAGACAGGGGGCAAGGTCCTATGGCTACACCTTC
NA | TRBJ2-7 | TRBD2 | TRBV28 | 15 | CASSPGTSGSGEQYF | TGTGCCAGCAGTCCCGGGACTAGCGGGAGTGGCGAGCAGTACTTC
once | TRBJ1-2 | NA | TRBV10-2 | 15 | CASSESRGRSYGYTF | TGCGCCAGCAGTGAGTCTCGGGGGAGGTCGTATGGCTACACCTTC
NA | TRBJ2-1 | NA | TRBV7-9 | 16 | CASSPREGVGYNEQFF | TGTGCCAGCAGCCCAAGGGAGGGGGTGGGTTACAATGAGCAGTTCTTC
NA | TRBJ1-2 | NA | TRBV6-5 | 13 | CATERGNNYGYTF | TGTGCCACCGAAAGGGGGAACAACTATGGCTACACCTTC
once | TRBJ1-2 | TRBD1 | TRBV19 | 16 | CASSPRQGKLRYGYTF | TGTGCCAGTAGCCCTCGACAGGGAAAGCTTCGGTATGGCTACACCTTC
NA | TRBJ2-7 | TRBD1 | TRBV19 | 16 | CASSQGAASWGYEQYF | TGTGCCAGTAGTCAGGGGGCGGCCTCATGGGGTTACGAGCAGTACTTC
NA | TRBJ1-5 | TRBD1 | TRBV18 | 15 | CASSARTGGGQPQHF | TGTGCCAGCTCAGCTCGGACAGGGGGTGGTCAGCCCCAGCATTTT
NA | TRBJ2-1 | TRBD1 | TRBV7-9 | 16 | CASSLTGASSYNEQFF | TGTGCCAGCAGCCTCACAGGGGCGAGCTCCTACAATGAGCAGTTCTTC
once | TRBJ2-7 | TRBD1 | TRBV28 | 13 | CASSLNRGWEQYF | TGTGCCAGCAGTTTAAACAGGGGGTGGGAGCAGTACTTC
NA | TRBJ2-3 | TRBD2 | TRBV7-8 | 15 | CASSLGASGGDTQYF | TGTGCCAGCAGCTTAGGGGCTAGCGGGGGAGATACGCAGTATTTT
NA | TRBJ1-5 | TRBD1 | TRBV6-6 | 14 | CASSPGTASQPQHF | TGTGCCAGCAGTCCCGGGACAGCGAGTCAGCCCCAGCATTTT
NA | TRBJ1-1 | TRBD1 | TRBV18 | 14 | CASSLDRDNTEAFF | TGTGCCAGCTCACTAGACAGGGATAACACTGAAGCTTTCTTT
NA | TRBJ1-5 | NA | TRBV5-5 | 14 | CASSSTGMGQPQHF | TGTGCCAGCAGCTCAACAGGGATGGGGCAGCCCCAGCATTTT
once | TRBJ1-5 | NA | TRBV7-9 | 15 | CASSAAGTQNQPQHF | TGTGCCAGCAGCGCGGCCGGGACACAGAATCAGCCCCAGCATTTT
NA | TRBJ2-3 | NA | TRBV4-1 | 14 | CASSHRLITDTQYF | TGCGCCAGCAGCCACCGACTAATCACAGATACGCAGTATTTT
NA | TRBJ1-4 | NA | TRBV7-9 | 15 | CASSLGRVANEKLFF | TGTGCCAGCAGCTTAGGACGGGTTGCTAATGAAAAACTGTTTTTT
NA | TRBJ1-2 | NA | TRBV7-6 | 13 | CASSLETSGGYTF | TGTGCCAGCAGCTTAGAGACAAGCGGAGGCTACACCTTC
NA | TRBJ1-4 | TRBD1 | TRBV11-2 | 15 | CASSPWTGGYEKLFF | TGTGCCAGCAGCCCCTGGACAGGGGGATACGAAAAACTGTTTTTT
NA | TRBJ2-3 | NA | TRBV5-1 | 14 | CASSSQGRTDTQYF | TGCGCCAGCAGCTCGCAGGGGCGCACAGATACGCAGTATTTT
NA | TRBJ2-4 | NA | TRBV19 | 15 | CASSPMGRAKNIQYF | TGTGCCAGTTCCCCAATGGGGCGGGCCAAAAACATTCAGTACTTC
NA | TRBJ2-7 | NA | TRBV7-2 | 14 | CASSFGGSGQEQYF | TGTGCCAGCAGCTTCGGCGGGAGTGGACAGGAGCAGTACTTC
NA | TRBJ2-1 | NA | TRBV7-6 | 16 | CASSLGLTYSYNEQFF | TGTGCCAGCAGCTTGGGGCTCACCTACTCCTACAATGAGCAGTTCTTC
NA | TRBJ2-2 | TRBD2 | TRBV7-9 | 15 | CASRPSGGAAGELFF | TGTGCCAGCAGGCCTAGCGGGGGGGCCGCCGGGGAGCTGTTTTTT
NA | TRBJ2-1 | TRBD1 | TRBV3-1/TRBV3-2 | 15 | CASSPFSQGAHEQFF | TGTGCCAGCAGCCCTTTCAGTCAGGGGGCGCATGAGCAGTTCTTC
NA | TRBJ1-2 | NA | TRBV7-9 | 14 | CASSLAAGPGGYTF | TGTGCCAGCAGCTTAGCGGCAGGGCCAGGGGGCTACACCTTC
NA | TRBJ1-2 | TRBD1 | TRBV7-9 | 14 | CASSPGQGNYGYTF | TGTGCCAGCAGCCCCGGACAGGGTAACTATGGCTACACCTTC
few | TRBJ2-3 | TRBD1 | TRBV24-1 | 13 | CATGQGSPDTQYF | TGTGCCACCGGACAGGGTTCCCCAGATACGCAGTATTTT
NA | TRBJ2-3 | TRBD2 | TRBV11-3 | 15 | CASSLLAGVPPTQYF | TGTGCCAGCAGCTTACTAGCGGGAGTTCCACCTACGCAGTATTTT
NA | TRBJ1-2 | NA | TRBV11-2 | 13 | CASSLVTEGGYTF | TGTGCCAGCAGCTTAGTGACAGAAGGAGGCTACACCTTC
NA | TRBJ1-5 | TRBD1 | TRBV19 | 17 | CASSHDRGRLSNQPQHF | TGTGCCAGTAGCCATGACAGGGGGCGATTGAGCAATCAGCCCCAGCATTTT
NA | TRBJ2-5 | TRBD2 | TRBV5-1 | 16 | CASSRTSGGSQETQYF | TGCGCCAGCAGCCGGACTAGCGGGGGGTCCCAAGAGACCCAGTACTTC
many | TRBJ2-7 | NA | TRBV2 | 12 | CASRLSTYEQYF | TGTGCCAGCAGACTGAGCACCTACGAGCAGTACTTC
few | TRBJ1-6 | NA | TRBV13 | 14 | CASSPGQINSPLHF | TGTGCCAGCAGCCCAGGACAGATAAATTCACCCCTCCACTTT
once | TRBJ1-6 | TRBD1 | TRBV5-6 | 15 | CASSLGGGGNSPLHF | TGTGCCAGCAGCTTGGGAGGGGGCGGTAATTCACCCCTCCACTTT
NA | TRBJ2-7 | NA | TRBV10-2 | 13 | CASSNGYSYEQYF | TGCGCCAGCAGTAACGGGTACTCCTACGAGCAGTACTTC
NA | TRBJ1-2 | NA | TRBV15 | 14 | CATSRDRGNYGYTF | TGTGCCACCAGCAGAGATAGGGGGAACTATGGCTACACCTTC
NA | TRBJ2-2 | TRBD2 | TRBV10-2 | 16 | CASRASGGGGTGELFF | TGCGCCTCCCGGGCTAGCGGGGGCGGGGGCACCGGGGAGCTGTTTTTT
NA | TRBJ1-4 | TRBD1 | TRBV5-1 | 16 | CASSPTPGQGREKLFF | TGCGCCAGCAGCCCAACACCGGGACAGGGACGCGAAAAACTGTTTTTT
NA | TRBJ1-5 | NA | TRBV7-9 | 15 | CASSLNLGSDQPQHF | TGTGCCAGCAGCTTAAATCTAGGGAGCGATCAGCCCCAGCATTTT
NA | TRBJ2-1 | TRBD1 | TRBV6-4 | 14 | CASSDRGDYNEQFF | TGTGCCAGCAGCGACAGGGGCGACTACAATGAGCAGTTCTTC
NA | TRBJ2-7 | TRBD2 | TRBV10-2 | 15 | CASRTRTSGSYEQYF | TGCGCCAGCAGAACCAGGACTAGCGGGTCCTACGAGCAGTACTTC
NA | TRBJ1-1 | TRBD1 | TRBV2 | 15 | CATTRTGSVNTEAFF | TGTGCCACTACGAGGACAGGGTCCGTGAACACTGAAGCTTTCTTT
NA | TRBJ1-1 | NA | TRBV6-5 | 14 | CASSTRQMNTEAFF | TGTGCCAGCAGTACTCGACAGATGAACACTGAAGCTTTCTTT
NA | TRBJ1-2 | TRBD1 | TRBV7-9 | 13 | CASSGTANYGYTF | TGTGCCAGCTCCGGGACAGCTAACTATGGCTACACCTTC
NA | TRBJ1-3 | NA | TRBV7-6 | 15 | CASSLGQASGNTIYF | TGTGCCAGCAGCCTTGGACAAGCCTCTGGAAACACCATATATTTT
NA | TRBJ2-1 | NA | TRBV18 | 12 | CASSGRGNEQFF | TGTGCCAGCTCAGGGCGTGGGAATGAGCAGTTCTTC
NA | TRBJ1-5 | NA | TRBV5-6 | 13 | CASSLRTARGQHF | TGTGCCAGCAGCTTGAGGACGGCCCGGGGCCAGCATTTT
NA | TRBJ2-3 | NA | TRBV19 | 14 | CASSIGGGTDTQYF | TGTGCCAGTAGTATCGGAGGGGGCACAGATACGCAGTATTTT
NA | TRBJ2-7 | TRBD1 | TRBV5-1 | 14 | CASNYGTGGYEQYF | TGCGCCAGCAACTACGGGACAGGGGGCTACGAGCAGTACTTC
few | TRBJ1-5 | NA | TRBV2 | 12 | CASSDGRQPQHF | TGTGCCAGCAGTGATGGGCGCCAGCCCCAGCATTTT